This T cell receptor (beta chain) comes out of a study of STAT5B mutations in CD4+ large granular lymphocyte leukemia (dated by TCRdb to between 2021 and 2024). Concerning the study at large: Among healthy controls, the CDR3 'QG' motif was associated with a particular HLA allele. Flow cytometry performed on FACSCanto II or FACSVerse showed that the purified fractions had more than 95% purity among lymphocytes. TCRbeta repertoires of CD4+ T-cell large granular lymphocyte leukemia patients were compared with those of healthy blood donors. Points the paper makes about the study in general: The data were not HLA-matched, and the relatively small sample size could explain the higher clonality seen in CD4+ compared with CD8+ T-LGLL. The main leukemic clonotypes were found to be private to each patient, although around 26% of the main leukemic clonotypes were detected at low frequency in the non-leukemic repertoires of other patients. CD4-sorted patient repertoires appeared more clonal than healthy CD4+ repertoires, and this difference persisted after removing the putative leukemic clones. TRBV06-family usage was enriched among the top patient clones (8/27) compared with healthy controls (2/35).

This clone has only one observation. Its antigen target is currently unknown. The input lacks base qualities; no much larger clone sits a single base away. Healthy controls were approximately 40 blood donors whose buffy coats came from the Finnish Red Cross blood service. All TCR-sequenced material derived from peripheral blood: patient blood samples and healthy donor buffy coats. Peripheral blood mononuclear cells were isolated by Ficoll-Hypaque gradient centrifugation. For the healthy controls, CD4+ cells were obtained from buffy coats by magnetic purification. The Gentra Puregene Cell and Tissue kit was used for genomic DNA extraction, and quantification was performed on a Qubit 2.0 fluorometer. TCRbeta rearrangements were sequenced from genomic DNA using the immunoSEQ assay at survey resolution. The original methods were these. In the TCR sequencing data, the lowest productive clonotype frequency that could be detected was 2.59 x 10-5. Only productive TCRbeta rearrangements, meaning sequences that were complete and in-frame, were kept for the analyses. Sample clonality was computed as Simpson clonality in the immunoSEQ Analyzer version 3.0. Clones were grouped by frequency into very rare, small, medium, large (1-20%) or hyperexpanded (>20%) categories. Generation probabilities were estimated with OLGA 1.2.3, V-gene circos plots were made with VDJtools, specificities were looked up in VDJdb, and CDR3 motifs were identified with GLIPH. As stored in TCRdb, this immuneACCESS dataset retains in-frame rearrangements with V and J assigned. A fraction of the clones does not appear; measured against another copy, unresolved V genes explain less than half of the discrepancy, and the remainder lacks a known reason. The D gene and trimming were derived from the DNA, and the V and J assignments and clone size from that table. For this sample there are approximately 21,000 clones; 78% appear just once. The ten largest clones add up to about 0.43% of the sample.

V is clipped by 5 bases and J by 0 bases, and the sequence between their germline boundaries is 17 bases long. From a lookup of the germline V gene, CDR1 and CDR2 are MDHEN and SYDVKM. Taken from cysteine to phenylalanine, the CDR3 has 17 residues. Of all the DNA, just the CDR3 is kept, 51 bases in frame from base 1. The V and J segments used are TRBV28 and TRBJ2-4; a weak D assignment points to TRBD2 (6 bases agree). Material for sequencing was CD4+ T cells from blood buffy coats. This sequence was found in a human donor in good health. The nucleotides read TGTGCCAGCAGTACCCCGACTAGGTTCGGAGCCAAAAACATTCAGTACTTC. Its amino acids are CASSTPTRFGAKNIQYF.